These T cell receptor beta chains were read from a single sample in a study of CD8+CD57+ T cells in acquired aplastic anemia. A single record per CDR3 protein comes from TCRdb applying MiXCR to the reads. Found here are some 200,000 distinct CDR3 sequences, approximately 35% of them singletons; the top ten hold roughly 1.1%. The sample taken for sequencing was sorted CD4+, CD8+, or CD8+CD57+ T cells (not recorded which) from PBMCs. Receptors were obtained from a human donor in good health, serving as a control. CDR3s include the opening cysteine and the closing phenylalanine or tryptophan.

j_call,v_call,cdr3_aa
TRBJ2-3,TRBV29-1,CSVRGNSRADTQYF
TRBJ2-3,TRBV10-3,CAISESGLAGANTDTQYF
TRBJ2-1,TRBV24-1,CASSYAGPTYNEQFF
TRBJ1-6,TRBV20-1,CTTDGAVTSPLHF
TRBJ1-5,TRBV18,CASSATGQGNQPQHF
TRBJ1-2,TRBV15,CATSDRSYGGGYTF
TRBJ2-7,TRBV11-1,CASSFKRTSYEQYF
TRBJ2-7,TRBV7-9,CASSTQGSSYEQYF
TRBJ1-4,TRBV7-9,CASSSPTATATNEKLFF
TRBJ1-2,TRBV5-1,CASSAGPGRGIAGYTF
TRBJ2-3,TRBV9,CASSVVSLAGTDTQYF
TRBJ2-3,TRBV5-1,CASSLEGLPTDTQYF
TRBJ2-1,TRBV10-3,CAISPGTAWEEQFF
TRBJ1-6,TRBV2,CASSEGMESPLHF
TRBJ1-6,TRBV5-1,CASSLDRPLTNSPLHF
TRBJ1-2,TRBV29-1,CSVEGLGYGYTF
TRBJ2-7,TRBV6-4,CASSDPGTGRFYEQYF
TRBJ2-7,TRBV3-1,CASSQRGSYEQYF
TRBJ1-2,TRBV3-1,CASSRGGYSNYGNTF
TRBJ2-1,TRBV10-3,CASSGIYRDNEQFF
TRBJ2-5,TRBV7-2,CASSLFRGDRETQYF
TRBJ2-5,TRBV11-3,CASSLRAGGEAQYF
TRBJ1-1,TRBV10-1,CASSVVPEAFF
TRBJ1-1,TRBV2,CASSLDGNTEAFF
TRBJ2-7,TRBV4-1,CASSQGGSGYEQYF
TRBJ2-1,TRBV5-1,CASSLKGQTNEQFF
TRBJ2-5,TRBV6-5,CASSYVRGETQYF
TRBJ2-1,TRBV5-5,CASSLEVRDNEQFF
TRBJ2-7,TRBV27,CASSLLEAHSYEQYF
TRBJ2-2,TRBV25-1,CASSLVAGGNTGELFF
TRBJ1-1,TRBV3-1,CASSQERRSAEAFF
TRBJ2-1,TRBV4-1,CASSSPQGAYNEQFF
TRBJ2-1,TRBV7-9,CASSFEGINEQFF
TRBJ1-2,TRBV20-1,CSAAPGNPHYGYTF
TRBJ1-1,TRBV25-1,CATSVYRAAEAFF
TRBJ1-1,TRBV6-1,CASSEKENTEAFF
TRBJ1-4,TRBV10-3,CASRPTATRIEKLFF
TRBJ2-5,TRBV15,CATSRGAVQETQYF
TRBJ2-7,TRBV7-8,CASSHTSGAVSDEQYF
TRBJ1-2,TRBV2,CASRWRLDYGYTF
TRBJ2-1,TRBV10-2,CASRGTSGYNEQFF
TRBJ2-7,TRBV6-1,CASRPPGAASSYEQYF
TRBJ2-3,TRBV2,CASGTGGGTDTQYF
TRBJ2-7,TRBV10-3,CAISEKGPGYEQYF
TRBJ2-7,TRBV20-1,CSASNENSYEQYF
TRBJ1-1,TRBV5-1,CASSLHLGLMNTEAFF
TRBJ2-2,TRBV12-3/TRBV12-4,CASSRTSGTGELFF
TRBJ2-3,TRBV24-1,CATSARARSTDTQYF
TRBJ2-3,TRBV10-3,CAISGRSSTDTQYF
TRBJ1-6,TRBV19,CASSPDRGQSPLHF
TRBJ1-5,TRBV12-3/TRBV12-4,CASSLFQGQPNQPQHF
TRBJ2-2,TRBV10-3,CAISGGSGTGELFF
TRBJ2-7,TRBV9,CASSVVGDRGGEQYF
TRBJ2-1,TRBV12-3/TRBV12-4,CASRVLAGGEQFF
TRBJ2-7,TRBV6-1,CASSRNNIGAGGYEQYF
TRBJ2-5,TRBV2,CATSDSGGPGETQYF
TRBJ2-3,TRBV5-1,CASSLGLVSGVSTDTQYF